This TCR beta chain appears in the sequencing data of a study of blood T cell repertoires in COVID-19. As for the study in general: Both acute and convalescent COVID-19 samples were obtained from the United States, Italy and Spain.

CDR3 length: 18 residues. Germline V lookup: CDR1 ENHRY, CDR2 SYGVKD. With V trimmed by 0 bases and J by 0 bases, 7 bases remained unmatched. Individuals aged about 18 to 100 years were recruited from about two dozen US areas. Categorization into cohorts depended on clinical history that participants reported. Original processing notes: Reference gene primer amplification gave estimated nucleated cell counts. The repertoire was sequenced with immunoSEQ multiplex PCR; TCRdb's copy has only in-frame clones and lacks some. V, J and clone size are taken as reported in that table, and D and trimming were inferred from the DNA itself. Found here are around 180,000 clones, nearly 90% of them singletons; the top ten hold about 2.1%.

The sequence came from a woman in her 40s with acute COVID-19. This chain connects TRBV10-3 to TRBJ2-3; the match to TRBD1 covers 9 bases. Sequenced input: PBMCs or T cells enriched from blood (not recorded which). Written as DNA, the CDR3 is TGTGCCATCAGTGAGTCGATGGGGGGACAGGGAAGCACAGATACGCAGTATTTT. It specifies CAISESMGGQGSTDTQYF.